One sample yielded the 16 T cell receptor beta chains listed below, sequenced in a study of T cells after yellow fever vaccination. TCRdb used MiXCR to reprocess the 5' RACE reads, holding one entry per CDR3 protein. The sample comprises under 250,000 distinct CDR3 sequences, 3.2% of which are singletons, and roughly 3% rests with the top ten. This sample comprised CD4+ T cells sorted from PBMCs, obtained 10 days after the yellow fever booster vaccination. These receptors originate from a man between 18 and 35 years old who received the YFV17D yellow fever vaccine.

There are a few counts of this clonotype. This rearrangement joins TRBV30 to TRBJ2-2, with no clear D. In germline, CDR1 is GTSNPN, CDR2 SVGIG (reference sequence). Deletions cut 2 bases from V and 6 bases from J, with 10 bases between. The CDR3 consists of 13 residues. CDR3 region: CAWSPIVSGELFF. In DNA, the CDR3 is TGTGCCTGGAGTCCCATTGTATCCGGGGAGCTGTTTTTT.

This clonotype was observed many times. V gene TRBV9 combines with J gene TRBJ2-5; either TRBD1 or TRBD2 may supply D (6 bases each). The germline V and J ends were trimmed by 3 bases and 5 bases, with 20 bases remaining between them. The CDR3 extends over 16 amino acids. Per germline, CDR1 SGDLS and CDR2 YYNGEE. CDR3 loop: CASSATWGAPGETQYF. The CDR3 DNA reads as TGTGCCAGCAGCGCAACATGGGGGGCTCCGGGGGAGACCCAGTACTTC.

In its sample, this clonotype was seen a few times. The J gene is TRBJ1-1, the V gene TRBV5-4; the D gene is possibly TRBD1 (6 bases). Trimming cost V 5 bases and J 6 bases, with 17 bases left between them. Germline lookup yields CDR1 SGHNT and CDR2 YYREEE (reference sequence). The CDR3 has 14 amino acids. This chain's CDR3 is CASRVFGRGAEAFF. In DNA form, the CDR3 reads TGTGCCAGCAGGGTATTTGGGAGGGGGGCTGAAGCTTTCTTT.

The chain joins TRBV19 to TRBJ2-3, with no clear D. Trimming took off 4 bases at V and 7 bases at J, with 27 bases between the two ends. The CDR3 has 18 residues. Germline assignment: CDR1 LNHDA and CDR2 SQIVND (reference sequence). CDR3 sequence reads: CASSSPRAADLNDYTQYF. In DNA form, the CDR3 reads TGTGCCAGTAGTAGCCCTAGGGCGGCGGACCTCAATGATTATACGCAGTATTTT.

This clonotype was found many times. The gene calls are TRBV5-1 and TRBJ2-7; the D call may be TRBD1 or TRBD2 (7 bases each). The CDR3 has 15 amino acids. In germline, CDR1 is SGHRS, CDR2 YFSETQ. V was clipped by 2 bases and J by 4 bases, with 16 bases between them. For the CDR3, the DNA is TGCGCCAGCAGCTTCCAGGGGGGGTTGGGGTACGAGCAGTACTTC. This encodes CASSFQGGLGYEQYF.

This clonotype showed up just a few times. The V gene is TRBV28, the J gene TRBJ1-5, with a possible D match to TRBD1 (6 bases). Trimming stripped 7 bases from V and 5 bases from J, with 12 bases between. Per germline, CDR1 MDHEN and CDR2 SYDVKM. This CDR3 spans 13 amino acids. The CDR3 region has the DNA TGTGCCAGCACCCAGGGGTACTATCAGCCCCAGCATTTT. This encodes CASTQGYYQPQHF.

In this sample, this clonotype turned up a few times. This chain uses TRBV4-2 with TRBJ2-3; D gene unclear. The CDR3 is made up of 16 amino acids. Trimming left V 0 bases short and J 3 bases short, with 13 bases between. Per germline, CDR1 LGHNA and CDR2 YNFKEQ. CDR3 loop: CASSQDSGFGTDTQYF. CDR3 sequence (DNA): TGTGCCAGCAGCCAAGATTCAGGTTTTGGGACAGATACGCAGTATTTT.

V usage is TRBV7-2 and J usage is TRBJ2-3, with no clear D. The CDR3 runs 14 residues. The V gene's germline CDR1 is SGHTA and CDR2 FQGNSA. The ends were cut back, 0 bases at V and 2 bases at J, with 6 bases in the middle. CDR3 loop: CASSLAAVTDTQYF. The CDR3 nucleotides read TGTGCCAGCAGCTTAGCGGCGGTCACAGATACGCAGTATTTT.

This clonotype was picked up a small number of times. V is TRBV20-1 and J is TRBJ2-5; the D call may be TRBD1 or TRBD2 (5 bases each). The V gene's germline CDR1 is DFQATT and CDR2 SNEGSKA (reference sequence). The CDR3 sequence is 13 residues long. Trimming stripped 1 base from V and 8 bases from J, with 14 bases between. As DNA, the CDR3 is TGCAGTGCTAGAGGAGGGGCCCGCGCAACCCAGTACTTC. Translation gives CSARGGARATQYF.

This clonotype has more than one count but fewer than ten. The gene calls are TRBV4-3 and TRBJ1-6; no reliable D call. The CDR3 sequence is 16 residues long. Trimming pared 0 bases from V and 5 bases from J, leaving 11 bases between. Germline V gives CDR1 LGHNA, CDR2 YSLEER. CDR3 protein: CASSQEGRRNNSPLHF. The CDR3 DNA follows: TGCGCCAGCAGCCAAGAGGGCCGACGGAATAATTCACCCCTCCACTTT.

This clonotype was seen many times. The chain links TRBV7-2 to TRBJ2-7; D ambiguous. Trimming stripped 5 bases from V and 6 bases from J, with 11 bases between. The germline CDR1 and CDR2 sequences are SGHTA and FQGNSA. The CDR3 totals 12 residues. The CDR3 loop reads CASSPGRSEQYF. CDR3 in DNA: TGTGCCAGCAGCCCCGGGCGTAGCGAGCAGTACTTC.

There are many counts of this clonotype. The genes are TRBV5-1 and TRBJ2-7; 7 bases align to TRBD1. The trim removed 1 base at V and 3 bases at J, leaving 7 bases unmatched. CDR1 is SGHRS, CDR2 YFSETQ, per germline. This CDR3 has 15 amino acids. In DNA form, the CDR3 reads TGCGCCAGCAGCTTGCTTTGGACAGGTAACTACGAGCAGTACTTC. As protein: CASSLLWTGNYEQYF.

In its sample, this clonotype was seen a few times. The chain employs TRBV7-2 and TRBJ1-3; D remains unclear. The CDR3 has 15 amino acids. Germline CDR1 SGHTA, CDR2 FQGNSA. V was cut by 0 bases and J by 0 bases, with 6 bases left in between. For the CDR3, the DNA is TGTGCCAGCAGCTTAGCCAGGTTCTCTGGAAACACCATATATTTT. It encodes CASSLARFSGNTIYF.

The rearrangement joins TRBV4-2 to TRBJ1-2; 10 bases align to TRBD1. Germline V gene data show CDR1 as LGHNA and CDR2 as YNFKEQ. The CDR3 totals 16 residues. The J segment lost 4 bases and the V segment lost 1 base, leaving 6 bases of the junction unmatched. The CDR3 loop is CASSQAPGQGSYGYTF. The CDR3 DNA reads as TGTGCCAGCAGCCAAGCCCCGGGACAGGGGAGCTATGGCTACACCTTC.

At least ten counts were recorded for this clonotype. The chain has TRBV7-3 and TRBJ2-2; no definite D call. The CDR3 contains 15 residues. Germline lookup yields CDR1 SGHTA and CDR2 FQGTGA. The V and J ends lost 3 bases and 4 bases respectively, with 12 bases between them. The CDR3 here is CASSFLPSGTGELFF. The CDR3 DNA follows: TGTGCCAGCAGCTTTCTGCCTTCGGGCACCGGGGAGCTGTTTTTT. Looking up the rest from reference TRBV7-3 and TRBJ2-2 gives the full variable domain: GAGVSQTPSNKVTEKGKYVELRCDPISGHTALYWYRQSLGQGPEFLIYFQGTGAADDSGLPNDRFFAVRPEGSVSTLKIQRTERGDSAVYLCASSFLPSGTGELFFGEGSRLTVL.

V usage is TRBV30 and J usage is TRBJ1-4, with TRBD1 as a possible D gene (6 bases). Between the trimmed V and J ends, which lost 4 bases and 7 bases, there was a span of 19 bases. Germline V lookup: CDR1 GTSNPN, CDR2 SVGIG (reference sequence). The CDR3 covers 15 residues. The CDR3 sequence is CAWNGEDSTGEKLFF. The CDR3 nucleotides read TGTGCCTGGAATGGGGAGGACAGCACCGGTGAAAAACTGTTTTTT.